This record concerns one T cell receptor beta chain sequence. The antigen remains unidentified. Trimming cost V 4 bases and J 4 bases, with 11 bases left between them. Germline CDR1 and CDR2: SGHDT and YYEEEE. There are 14 residues in the CDR3. Here immunoSEQ multiplex PCR was the method, and the copy in TCRdb shows in-frame clones only, minus some. The data show more than 100,000 clones, roughly nine tenths seen once. This sample was included in a study of T cell responses to AZD1222 COVID-19 vaccine. General observations from the study: Regions left unmutated in variants are reportedly the target of nearly half of spike-specific TCRs.

The chain combines TRBV5-6 with TRBJ1-4; unclear D gene. This specimen was peripheral blood, taken on day 0 of AZD1222 vaccination. This receptor was taken from an adult in good health. Written as DNA, the CDR3 is TGTGCCAGCAGCCCCGGGGAGGTTAATGAAAAACTGTTTTTT. This encodes CASSPGEVNEKLFF.